The clone carrying this T cell receptor (beta chain) was found a few times. The antigen is not known. The entirety of the isolated RNA underwent reverse transcription, so expressed TCRB transcripts were sequenced. An average of around 3.5 million reads was obtained for naive, central memory and regulatory T cell samples. Sequencing used immunoSEQ multiplex PCR; TCRdb keeps in-frame clones, though not all of them. Here the sample spans over 650,000 clones, 11% to 15% being singletons. These data originate in a study of beta chain features in type 1 diabetes. General study results and limits: Sequencing from cDNA could over-represent high-TCR-expressing cells. Among patients with Type 1 diabetes, TCRB CDR3s were moderately but significantly shorter in every one of the four CD4+ subsets. VDJ junctions sequenced from type 1 diabetes patients showed fewer insertions and more deletions. Naive, central memory and Treg TCRB repertoires appeared more alike in patients than in healthy donors.

The V segment lost 6 bases and the J segment 5 bases; nucleotides outside the gene matches: 4. Germline V gives CDR1 KGHSH, CDR2 LQKENI. The CDR3 loop spans 14 amino acids. The chain joins TRBV18 to TRBJ1-5, with 10 bases aligning to TRBD1. Input material: naive CD4+ T cells from blood. The clonotype originates from a man aged 18 to 29 with type 1 diabetes. CDR3 sequence (DNA): TGTGCCAGCTCCCTGGACAGGGGGTATCAGCCCCAGCATTTT. Its translation is CASSLDRGYQPQHF.